This T cell receptor (beta chain) comes out of a study of blood T cell repertoires in COVID-19. Study information: Samples came from the United States, Italy and Spain, spanning acute and convalescent COVID-19. From T cells, B-cell-depleted T cells, or PBMCs came the material, which was cDNA or gDNA.

The CDR3 runs 16 residues. V lost 1 base and J lost 2, with 12 bases in between. Germline V gives CDR1 LNHNV, CDR2 YYDKDF (reference sequence). This table comes from immunoSEQ multiplex PCR, and its TCRdb copy is limited to in-frame clones, with some not included. This sample has almost 250,000 clones, with 85% found just once. Individuals drawn from under 30 US areas were about 18 to 95 years old. Each participant's cohort was designated according to participant-reported clinical history. This chain joins TRBV15 and TRBJ1-5; D is uncertain. The specimen was PBMCs or T cells enriched from blood (not recorded which). This clonotype was obtained from a woman between 45 and 65 years old with acute COVID-19. CDR3 bases: TGTGCCACCAGCAGAGGCGGGAATTCCGGCAATCAGCCCCAGCATTTT. Encoded protein: CATSRGGNSGNQPQHF.